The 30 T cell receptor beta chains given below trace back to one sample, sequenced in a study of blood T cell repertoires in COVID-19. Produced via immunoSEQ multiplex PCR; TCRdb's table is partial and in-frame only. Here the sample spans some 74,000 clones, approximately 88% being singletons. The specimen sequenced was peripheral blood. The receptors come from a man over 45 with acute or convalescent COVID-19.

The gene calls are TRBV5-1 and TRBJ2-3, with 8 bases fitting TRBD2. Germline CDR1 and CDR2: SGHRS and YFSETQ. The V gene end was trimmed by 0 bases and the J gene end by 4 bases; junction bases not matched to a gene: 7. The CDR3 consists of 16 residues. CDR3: CASSLGNSGAADTQYF. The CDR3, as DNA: TGCGCCAGCAGCTTGGGAAATAGCGGGGCCGCAGATACGCAGTATTTT. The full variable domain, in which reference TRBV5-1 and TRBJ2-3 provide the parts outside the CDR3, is KAGVTQTPRYLIKTRGQQVTLSCSPISGHRSVSWYQQTPGQGLQFLFEYFSETQRNKGNFPGRFSGRQFSNSRSEMNVSTLELGDSALYLCASSLGNSGAADTQYFGPGTRLTVL.

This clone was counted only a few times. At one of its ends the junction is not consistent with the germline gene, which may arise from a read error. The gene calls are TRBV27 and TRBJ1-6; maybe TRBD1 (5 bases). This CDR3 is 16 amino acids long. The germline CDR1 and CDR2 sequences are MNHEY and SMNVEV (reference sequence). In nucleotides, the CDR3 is TGTGCCAGCAGGGACTCATGGGACTCCGATAATTCACCCCTCCACTTT. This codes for CASRDSWDSDNSPLHF.

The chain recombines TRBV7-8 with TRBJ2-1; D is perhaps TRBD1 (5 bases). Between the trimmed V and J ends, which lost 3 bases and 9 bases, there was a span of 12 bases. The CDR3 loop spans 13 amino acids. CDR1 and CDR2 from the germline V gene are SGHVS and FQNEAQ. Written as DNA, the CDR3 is TGTGCCAGCAGCTTTCAGGGAACCACTGAGCAGTTCTTC. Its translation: CASSFQGTTEQFF.

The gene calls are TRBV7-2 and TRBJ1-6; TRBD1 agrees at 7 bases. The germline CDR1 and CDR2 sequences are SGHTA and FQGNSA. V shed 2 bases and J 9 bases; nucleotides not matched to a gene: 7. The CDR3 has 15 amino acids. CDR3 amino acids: CASSLTGQGGSPLHF. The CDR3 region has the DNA TGTGCCAGCAGCTTAACGGGGCAGGGGGGTTCACCCCTCCACTTT.

This CDR3 reads CASSENSFREKLFF. CDR3 coding DNA: TGCGCCAGCAGTGAAAACAGCTTTAGAGAAAAACTGTTTTTT. The chain employs TRBV10-2 and TRBJ1-4, with D hard to call. CDR3 size: 14 residues. Trimming removed 3 bases at V and 8 bases at J, with 13 bases between. Germline V gene sequence: CDR1 WSHSY, CDR2 SAAADI.

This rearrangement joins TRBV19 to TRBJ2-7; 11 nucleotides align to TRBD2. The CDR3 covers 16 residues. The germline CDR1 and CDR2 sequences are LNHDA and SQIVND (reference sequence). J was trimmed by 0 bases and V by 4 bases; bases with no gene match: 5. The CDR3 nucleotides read TGTGCCAGTAGTACACTAGCGGGGGAGGGCTCCTACGAGCAGTACTTC. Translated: CASSTLAGEGSYEQYF.

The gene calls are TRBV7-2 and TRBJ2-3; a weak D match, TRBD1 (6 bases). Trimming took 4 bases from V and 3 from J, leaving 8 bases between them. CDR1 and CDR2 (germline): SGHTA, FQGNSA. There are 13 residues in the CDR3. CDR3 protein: CASSYRVTDTQYF. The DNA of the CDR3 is TGTGCCAGCAGCTACAGGGTAACAGATACGCAGTATTTT.

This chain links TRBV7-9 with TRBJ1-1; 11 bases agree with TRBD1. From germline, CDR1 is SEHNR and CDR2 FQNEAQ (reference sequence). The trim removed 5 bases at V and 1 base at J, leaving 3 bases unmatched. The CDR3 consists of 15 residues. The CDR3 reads CASSQGQGANTEAFF. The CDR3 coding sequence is TGTGCCAGCAGCCAAGGACAGGGGGCGAACACTGAAGCTTTCTTT.

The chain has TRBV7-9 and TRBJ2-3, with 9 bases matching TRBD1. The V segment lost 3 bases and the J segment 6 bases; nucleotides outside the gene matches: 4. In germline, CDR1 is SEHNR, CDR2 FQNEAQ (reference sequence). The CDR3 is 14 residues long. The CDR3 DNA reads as TGTGCCAGCAGCTTGGACAGGGGAGGGGATACGCAGTATTTT. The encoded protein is CASSLDRGGDTQYF.

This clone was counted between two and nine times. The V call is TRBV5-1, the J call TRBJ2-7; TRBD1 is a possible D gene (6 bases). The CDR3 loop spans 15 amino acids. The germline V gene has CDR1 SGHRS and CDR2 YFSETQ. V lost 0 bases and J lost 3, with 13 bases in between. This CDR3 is CASSLDGQTFYEQYF. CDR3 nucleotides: TGCGCCAGCAGCTTGGACGGACAGACCTTCTACGAGCAGTACTTC.

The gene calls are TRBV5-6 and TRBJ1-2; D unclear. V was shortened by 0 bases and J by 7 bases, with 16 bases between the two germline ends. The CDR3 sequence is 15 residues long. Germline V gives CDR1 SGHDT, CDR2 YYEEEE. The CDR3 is CASSLAAQDKPGYTF. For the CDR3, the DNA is TGTGCCAGCAGCTTGGCTGCGCAGGATAAGCCTGGCTACACCTTC. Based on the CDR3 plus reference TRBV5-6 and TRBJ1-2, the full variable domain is DAGVTQSPTHLIKTRGQQVTLRCSPKSGHDTVSWYQQALGQGPQFIFQYYEEEERQRGNFPDRFSGHQFPNYSSELNVNALLLGDSALYLCASSLAAQDKPGYTFGSGTRLTVV.

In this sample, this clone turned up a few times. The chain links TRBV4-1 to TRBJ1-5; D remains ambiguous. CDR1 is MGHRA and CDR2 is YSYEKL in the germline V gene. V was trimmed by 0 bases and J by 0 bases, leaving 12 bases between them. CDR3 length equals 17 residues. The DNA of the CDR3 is TGCGCCAGCAGCCAAGAGATGAGTCCTTATAGCAATCAGCCCCAGCATTTT. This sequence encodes CASSQEMSPYSNQPQHF.

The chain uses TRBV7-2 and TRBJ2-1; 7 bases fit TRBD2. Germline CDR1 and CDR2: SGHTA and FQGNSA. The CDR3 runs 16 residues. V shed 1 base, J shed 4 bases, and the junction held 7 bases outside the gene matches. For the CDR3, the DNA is TGTGCCAGCAGCTTAGATGGGACGGGGGGATACAATGAGCAGTTCTTC. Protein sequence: CASSLDGTGGYNEQFF.

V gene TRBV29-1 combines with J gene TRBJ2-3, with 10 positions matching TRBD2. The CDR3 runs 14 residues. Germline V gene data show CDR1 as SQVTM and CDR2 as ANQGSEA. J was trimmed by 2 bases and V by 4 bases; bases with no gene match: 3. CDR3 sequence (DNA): TGCAGCGTTGGGACTAGCGGAGACACAGATACGCAGTATTTT. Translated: CSVGTSGDTDTQYF.

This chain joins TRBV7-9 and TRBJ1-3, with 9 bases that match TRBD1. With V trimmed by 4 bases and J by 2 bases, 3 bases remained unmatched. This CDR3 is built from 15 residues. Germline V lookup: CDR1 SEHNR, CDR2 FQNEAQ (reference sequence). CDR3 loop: CASSYGQGTGNTIYF. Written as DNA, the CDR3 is TGTGCCAGCAGCTACGGACAGGGGACTGGAAACACCATATATTTT.

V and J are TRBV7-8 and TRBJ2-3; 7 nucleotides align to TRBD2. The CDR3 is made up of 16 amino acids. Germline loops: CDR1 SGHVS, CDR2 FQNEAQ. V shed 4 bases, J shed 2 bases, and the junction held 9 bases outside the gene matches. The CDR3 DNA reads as TGTGCCAGCAGCTCACGCCAGGGACTAAACACAGATACGCAGTATTTT. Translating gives CASSSRQGLNTDTQYF.

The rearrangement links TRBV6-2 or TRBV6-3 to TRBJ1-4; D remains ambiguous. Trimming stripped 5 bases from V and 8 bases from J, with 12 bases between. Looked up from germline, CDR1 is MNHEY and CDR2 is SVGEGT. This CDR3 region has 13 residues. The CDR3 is CASSGGSREKLFF. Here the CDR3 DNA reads TGTGCCAGCAGTGGAGGGTCGCGGGAAAAACTGTTTTTT.

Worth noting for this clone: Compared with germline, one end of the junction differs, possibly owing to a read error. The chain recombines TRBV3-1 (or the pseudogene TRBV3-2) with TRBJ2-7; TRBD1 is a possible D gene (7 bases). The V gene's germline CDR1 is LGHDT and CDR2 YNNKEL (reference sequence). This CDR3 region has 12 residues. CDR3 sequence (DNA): TGTGCCAGCAGCCACGGCAGGGGGGCGCAGCACTTC. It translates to CASSHGRGAQHF.

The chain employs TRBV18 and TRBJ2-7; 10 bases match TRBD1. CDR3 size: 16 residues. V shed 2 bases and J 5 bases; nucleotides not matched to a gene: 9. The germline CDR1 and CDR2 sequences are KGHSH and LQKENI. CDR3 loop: CASSPTPGQGNHEQYF. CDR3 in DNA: TGTGCCAGCTCACCAACGCCGGGACAGGGGAACCACGAGCAGTACTTC. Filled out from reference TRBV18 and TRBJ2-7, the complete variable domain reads NAGVMQNPRHLVRRRGQEARLRCSPMKGHSHVYWYRQLPEEGLKFMVYLQKENIIDESGMPKERFSAEFPKEGPSILRIQQVVRGDSAAYFCASSPTPGQGNHEQYFGPGTRLTVT.

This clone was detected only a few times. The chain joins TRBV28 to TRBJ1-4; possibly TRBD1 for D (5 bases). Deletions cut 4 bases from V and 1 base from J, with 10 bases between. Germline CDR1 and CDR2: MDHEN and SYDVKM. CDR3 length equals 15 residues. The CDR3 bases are TGTGCCAGCAGTTACTTTGACAGAACTAATGAAAAACTGTTTTTT. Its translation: CASSYFDRTNEKLFF.

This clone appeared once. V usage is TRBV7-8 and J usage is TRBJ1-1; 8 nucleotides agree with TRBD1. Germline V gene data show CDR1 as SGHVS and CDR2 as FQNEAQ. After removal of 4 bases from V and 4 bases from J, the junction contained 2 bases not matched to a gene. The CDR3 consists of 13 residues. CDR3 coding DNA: TGTGCCAGCAGCTCTCAGGGGGCCACTGAAGCTTTCTTT. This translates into CASSSQGATEAFF.

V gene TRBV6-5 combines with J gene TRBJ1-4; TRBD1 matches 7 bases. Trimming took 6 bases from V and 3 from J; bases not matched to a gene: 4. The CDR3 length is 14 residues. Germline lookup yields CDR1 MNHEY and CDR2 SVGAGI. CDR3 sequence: CASRQTGPNEKLFF. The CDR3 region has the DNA TGTGCCAGCAGACAGACAGGGCCTAATGAAAAACTGTTTTTT.

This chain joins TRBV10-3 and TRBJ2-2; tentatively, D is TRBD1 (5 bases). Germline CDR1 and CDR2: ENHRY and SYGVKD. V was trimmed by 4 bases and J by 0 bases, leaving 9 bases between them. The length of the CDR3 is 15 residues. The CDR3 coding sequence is TGTGCCATCAGTGCTGGACACCCGAACACCGGGGAGCTGTTTTTT. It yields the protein CAISAGHPNTGELFF.

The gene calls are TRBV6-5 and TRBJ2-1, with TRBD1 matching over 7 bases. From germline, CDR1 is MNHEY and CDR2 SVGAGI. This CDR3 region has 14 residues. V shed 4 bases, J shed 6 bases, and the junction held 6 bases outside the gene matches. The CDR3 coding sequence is TGTGCCAGCAGTTCAGGGGGTACTTTCAATGAGCAGTTCTTC. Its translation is CASSSGGTFNEQFF.

The DNA for the CDR3 is TGTGCCAGCAGCCGGACTAGCGGGTACAATGAGCAGTTCTTC. This translates into CASSRTSGYNEQFF. The chain is built from TRBV11-2 and TRBJ2-1, with TRBD2 identical over 11 bases. The trim removed 5 bases at V and 4 bases at J, leaving 1 base unmatched. This CDR3 contains 14 residues. From germline, CDR1 is SGHAT and CDR2 FQNNGV.

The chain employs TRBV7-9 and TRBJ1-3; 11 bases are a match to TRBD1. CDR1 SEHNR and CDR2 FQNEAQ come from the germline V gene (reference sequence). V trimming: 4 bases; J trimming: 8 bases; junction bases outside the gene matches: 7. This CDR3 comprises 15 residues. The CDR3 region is CASSWGQGDGDTIYF. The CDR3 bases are TGTGCCAGCAGCTGGGGACAGGGGGACGGAGACACCATATATTTT.

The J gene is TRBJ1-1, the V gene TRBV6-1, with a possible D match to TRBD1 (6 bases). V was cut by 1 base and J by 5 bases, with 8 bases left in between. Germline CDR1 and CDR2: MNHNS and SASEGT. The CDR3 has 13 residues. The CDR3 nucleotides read TGTGCCAGCAGTGAAGGCAGGGGAACTGAAGCTTTCTTT. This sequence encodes CASSEGRGTEAFF.

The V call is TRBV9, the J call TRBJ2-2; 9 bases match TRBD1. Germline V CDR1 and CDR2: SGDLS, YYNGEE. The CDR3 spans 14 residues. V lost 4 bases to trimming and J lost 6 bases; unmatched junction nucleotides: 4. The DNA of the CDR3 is TGTGCCAGCAGCACCCGACAGGGGGCCGGGGAGCTGTTTTTT. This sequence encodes CASSTRQGAGELFF.

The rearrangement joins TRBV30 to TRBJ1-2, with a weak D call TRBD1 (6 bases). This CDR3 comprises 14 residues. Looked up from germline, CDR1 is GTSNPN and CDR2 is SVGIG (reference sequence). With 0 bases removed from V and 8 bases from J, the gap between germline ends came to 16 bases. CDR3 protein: CAWSVNLGGGGYTF. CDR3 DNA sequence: TGTGCCTGGAGTGTAAATTTGGGAGGGGGAGGCTACACCTTC.

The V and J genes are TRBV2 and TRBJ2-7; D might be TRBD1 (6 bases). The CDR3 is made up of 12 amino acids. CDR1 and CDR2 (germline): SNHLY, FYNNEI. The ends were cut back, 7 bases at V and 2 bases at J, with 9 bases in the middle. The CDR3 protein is CASNRDPYEQYF. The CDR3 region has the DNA TGTGCCAGCAACAGGGACCCCTACGAGCAGTACTTC.